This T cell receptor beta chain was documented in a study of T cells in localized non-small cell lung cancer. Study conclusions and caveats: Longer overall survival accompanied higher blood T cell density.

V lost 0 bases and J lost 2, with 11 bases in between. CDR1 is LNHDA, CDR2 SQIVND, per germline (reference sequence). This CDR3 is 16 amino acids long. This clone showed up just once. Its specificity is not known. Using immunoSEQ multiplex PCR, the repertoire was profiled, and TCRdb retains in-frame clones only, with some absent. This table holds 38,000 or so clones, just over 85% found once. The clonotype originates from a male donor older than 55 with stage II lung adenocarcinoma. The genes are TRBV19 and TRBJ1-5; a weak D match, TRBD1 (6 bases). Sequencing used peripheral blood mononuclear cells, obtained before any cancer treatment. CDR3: CASSIEGGRGNQPQHF. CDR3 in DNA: TGTGCCAGTAGTATAGAGGGGGGCCGGGGCAATCAGCCCCAGCATTTT.